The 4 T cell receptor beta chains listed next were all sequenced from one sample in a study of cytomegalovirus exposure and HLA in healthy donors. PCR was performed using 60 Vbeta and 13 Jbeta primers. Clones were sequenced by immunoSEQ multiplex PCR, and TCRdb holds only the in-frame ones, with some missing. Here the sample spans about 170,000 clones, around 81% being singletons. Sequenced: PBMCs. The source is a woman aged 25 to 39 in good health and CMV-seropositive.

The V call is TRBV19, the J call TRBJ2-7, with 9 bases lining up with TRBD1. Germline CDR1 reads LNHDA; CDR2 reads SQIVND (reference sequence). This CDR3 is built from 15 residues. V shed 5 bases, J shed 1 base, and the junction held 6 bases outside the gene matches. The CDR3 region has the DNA TGTGCCAGTAGTCCCGGGACAGGGATATCCTACGAGCAGTACTTC. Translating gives CASSPGTGISYEQYF.

The DNA of the CDR3 is TGTGCCTGGAACCGACTAGCGGGAGTATATGAGCAGTTCTTC. It codes for CAWNRLAGVYEQFF. The chain is built from TRBV30 and TRBJ2-1; 12 bases are shared with TRBD2. Germline V CDR1 and CDR2: GTSNPN, SVGIG (reference sequence). The junction had 6 bases not matched to a gene; V was cut back by 4 bases and J by 8 bases. The CDR3 is 14 residues long.

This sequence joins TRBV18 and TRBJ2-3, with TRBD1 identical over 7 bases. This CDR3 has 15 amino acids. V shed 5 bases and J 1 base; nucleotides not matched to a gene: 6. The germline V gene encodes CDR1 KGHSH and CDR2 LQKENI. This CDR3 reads CASSSRTGGTDTQYF. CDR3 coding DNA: TGTGCCAGCTCATCCCGGACAGGCGGCACAGATACGCAGTATTTT.

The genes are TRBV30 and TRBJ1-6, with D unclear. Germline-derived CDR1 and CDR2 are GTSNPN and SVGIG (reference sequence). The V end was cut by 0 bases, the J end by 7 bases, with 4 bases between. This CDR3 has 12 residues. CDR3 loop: CAWSVGNSPLHF. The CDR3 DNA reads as TGTGCCTGGAGTGTCGGGAATTCACCCCTCCACTTT.